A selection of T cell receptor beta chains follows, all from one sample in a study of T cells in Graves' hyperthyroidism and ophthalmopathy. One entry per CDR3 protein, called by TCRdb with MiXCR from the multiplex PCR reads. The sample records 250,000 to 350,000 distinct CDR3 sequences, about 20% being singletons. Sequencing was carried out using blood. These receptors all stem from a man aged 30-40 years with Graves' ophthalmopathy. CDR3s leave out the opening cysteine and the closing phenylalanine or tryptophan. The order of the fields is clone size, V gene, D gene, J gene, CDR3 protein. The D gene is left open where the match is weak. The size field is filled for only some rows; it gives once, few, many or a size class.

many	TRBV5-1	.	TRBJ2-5	ASSLGGTPWETQY
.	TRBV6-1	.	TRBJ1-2	ASSENDSPNYGYT
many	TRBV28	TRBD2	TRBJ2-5	ASSFSGRAEETQY
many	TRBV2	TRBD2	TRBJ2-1	ASSVAGGPYNEQF
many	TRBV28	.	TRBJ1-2	ASSLEVRGYT
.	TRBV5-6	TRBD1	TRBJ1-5	ASSLDRGGNQPQH
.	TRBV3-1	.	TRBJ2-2	ASSTRDTGELF
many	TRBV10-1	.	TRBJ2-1	ASSGQYYNEQF
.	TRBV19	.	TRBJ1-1	ASSIVHSNTEAF
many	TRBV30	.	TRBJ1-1	AWTRRGRNTEAF
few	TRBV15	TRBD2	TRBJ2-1	ATSRGTLAGGGYNEQF
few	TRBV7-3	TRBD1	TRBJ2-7	ASSPIGQGPYEQY
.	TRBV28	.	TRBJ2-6	ASSLAGTRSAGSGANVLA
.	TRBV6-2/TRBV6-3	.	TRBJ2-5	ASSYMGLRETQY
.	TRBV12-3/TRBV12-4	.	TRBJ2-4	ASSRHGVDKNIQY
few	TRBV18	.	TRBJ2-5	ASSPEEDGETQY
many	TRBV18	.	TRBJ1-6	ASSPNRDSPLH
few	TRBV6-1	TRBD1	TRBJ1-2	ASSPQETGLGGYT
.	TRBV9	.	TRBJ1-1	ASSVEGRWRDGAF
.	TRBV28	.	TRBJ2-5	ASSPGWGEETQY
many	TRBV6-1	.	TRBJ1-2	ASSQRNTGVYGYT